These 24 T cell receptor beta chains share one sample of origin, sequenced in a study of T cells in Graves' hyperthyroidism and ophthalmopathy. Amplified TCR beta CDR3 regions derived from RNA transcripts. Primed by the HTBI set, a first-round RT-PCR was run on the TCR CDR3. TCRdb reanalysed the multiplex PCR reads using MiXCR and keeps one entry per CDR3 protein. The sample has fewer than 500,000 distinct CDR3 sequences; over 12% are singletons. Specimen: blood. The source of these receptors is a man between 18 and 35 years old with Graves' ophthalmopathy.

This clonotype was observed at least ten times. The chain uses TRBV2 and TRBJ1-1; D is uncertain. V was clipped by 6 bases and J by 0 bases, with 14 bases between them. Germline lookup yields CDR1 SNHLY and CDR2 FYNNEI. The length of the CDR3 is 15 residues. CDR3 sequence: CASRIRRLMNTEAFF. As DNA, the CDR3 is TGTGCCAGCAGGATCCGCCGACTTATGAACACTGAAGCTTTCTTT.

This clonotype has at least ten counts. The chain employs TRBV7-9 and TRBJ1-2; 7 bases are a match to TRBD1. There are 18 residues in the CDR3. Unmatched junction bases numbered 16, after V lost 4 bases and J lost 2 bases. The V gene's germline CDR1 is SEHNR and CDR2 FQNEAQ (reference sequence). The CDR3 DNA reads as TGTGCCAGCAGCTCACCCCCCCTCAGACAGGGAGAAAACTATGGCTACACCTTC. This gives the protein CASSSPPLRQGENYGYTF.

Ten or more counts support this clonotype. This sequence joins TRBV6-1 and TRBJ1-2, with TRBD1 matching 9 bases. V lost 8 bases to trimming and J lost 1 base; unmatched junction nucleotides: 2. Germline V gene lookup returns CDR1 MNHNS and CDR2 SASEGT. The CDR3 extends over 13 amino acids. The CDR3 DNA follows: TGTGCCAGCGGACAGGGGTTTAACTATGGCTACACCTTC. Protein: CASGQGFNYGYTF.

This clonotype was counted only a few times. The CDR3 reads CASRQGPSSPLHF. The CDR3 DNA reads as TGTGCCAGCAGACAGGGACCAAGTTCACCCCTCCACTTT. The genes are TRBV6-1 and TRBJ1-6; tentative D call: TRBD1 (6 bases). Germline V gene sequence: CDR1 MNHNS, CDR2 SASEGT. This CDR3 comprises 13 residues. V lost 6 bases and J lost 9, with 12 bases in between.

This clonotype showed up many times. The gene calls are TRBV3-1 and TRBJ2-7; TRBD1 matches 8 bases. The germline gives CDR1 LGHDT, CDR2 YNNKEL (reference sequence). The CDR3 contains 12 residues. With V trimmed by 7 bases and J by 7 bases, 6 bases remained unmatched. The CDR3 DNA follows: TGTGCCAGCACCCCAGGGGGCCGGGAGCAGTACTTC. Translating it yields CASTPGGREQYF.

This clonotype was detected many times. The V and J genes are TRBV2 and TRBJ2-7; D remains unclear. Trimming pared 4 bases from V and 5 bases from J, leaving 9 bases between. Looked up from germline, CDR1 is SNHLY and CDR2 is FYNNEI. The CDR3 runs 12 residues. The DNA of the CDR3 is TGTGCCAGCAGTGCAAGCATGAACGAGCAGTACTTC. Translated, it gives CASSASMNEQYF.

The rearrangement joins TRBV6-1 to TRBJ1-4; D might be TRBD1 (5 bases). Germline V gene lookup returns CDR1 MNHNS and CDR2 SASEGT. V gave up 9 bases and J gave up 8 bases, with 25 bases separating them. The CDR3 is made up of 16 amino acids. CDR3 in amino acids: CASAPGLLTGGEKLFF. The CDR3 DNA follows: TGTGCCAGTGCTCCGGGACTCCTCACCGGGGGGGAAAAACTGTTTTTT.

In this sample, this clonotype turned up many times. The chain employs TRBV7-9 and TRBJ2-3; 9 bases line up with TRBD2. CDR1 is SEHNR, CDR2 FQNEAQ, per germline (reference sequence). This CDR3 is 17 amino acids long. The junction had 9 bases not matched to a gene; V was cut back by 2 bases and J by 3 bases. The CDR3 is CASSLRFLAGKTDTQYF. The CDR3 coding sequence is TGTGCCAGCAGCTTAAGGTTTCTAGCGGGGAAGACAGATACGCAGTATTTT.

This clonotype has at least ten counts. The chain combines TRBV5-1 with TRBJ2-1; D remains unclear. The CDR3 spans 12 residues. V was pared by 1 base and J by 9 bases, with 8 bases between. Germline V gives CDR1 SGHRS, CDR2 YFSETQ. For the CDR3, the DNA is TGCGCCAGCAGCTTGCAGTATACTGAGCAGTTCTTC. It encodes CASSLQYTEQFF.

This clonotype was observed a handful of times. The J gene is TRBJ2-7, the V gene TRBV11-3; D may be TRBD1 (6 bases). This CDR3 has 14 residues. CDR1 SGHNT and CDR2 YENEEA come from the germline V gene. The V and J ends lost 3 bases and 0 bases respectively, with 9 bases between them. CDR3 sequence reads: CASSFRDNSYEQYF. CDR3 DNA sequence: TGTGCCAGCAGCTTCCGGGACAACTCCTACGAGCAGTACTTC.

This clonotype was picked up many times. The chain links TRBV6-2 or TRBV6-3 to TRBJ2-5, with no clear D. The length of the CDR3 is 15 residues. CDR1 and CDR2 from the germline V gene are MNHEY and SVGEGT. The germline V and J ends were trimmed by 3 bases and 1 base, with 12 bases remaining between them. The CDR3 here is CASSYLHAPQETQYF. In DNA, the CDR3 is TGTGCCAGCAGTTATCTGCACGCGCCCCAAGAGACCCAGTACTTC.

A word on this clonotype: This could be a read error, since a much larger clone is one nucleotide away. The gene calls are TRBV15 and TRBJ1-1, with no clear D. Trimming took off 0 bases at V and 4 bases at J, with 12 bases between the two ends. The CDR3 consists of 15 residues. The germline CDR1 and CDR2 sequences are LNHNV and YYDKDF (reference sequence). This CDR3 is CATSRDQGLSTEAFF. The DNA for the CDR3 is TGTGCCACCAGCAGAGATCAAGGCCTGAGCACTGAAGCTTTCTTT.

In this sample, this clonotype turned up many times. V and J are TRBV7-6 and TRBJ2-2, with D perhaps TRBD1 (6 bases). The germline gives CDR1 SGHVS, CDR2 FNYEAQ. V was pared by 5 bases and J by 4 bases, with 14 bases between. There are 15 residues in the CDR3. The DNA for the CDR3 is TGTGCCAGCAGCCCGACTTACAGGGTCACCGGGGAGCTGTTTTTT. Protein: CASSPTYRVTGELFF.

This clonotype was seen at least ten times. The rearrangement links TRBV2 to TRBJ2-2; D possibly corresponds to TRBD1 (6 bases). Between the trimmed V and J ends, which lost 1 base and 0 bases, there was a span of 6 bases. Germline CDR1 reads SNHLY; CDR2 reads FYNNEI. The CDR3 totals 15 residues. The CDR3 loop reads CASSEGTANTGELFF. CDR3 in DNA: TGTGCCAGCAGTGAAGGGACAGCGAACACCGGGGAGCTGTTTTTT.

This clonotype was recorded at least ten times. V usage is TRBV7-3 and J usage is TRBJ2-3; the D call may be TRBD1 or TRBD2 (5 bases each). V lost 3 bases, J lost 4 bases, and 8 bases lay in between. The CDR3 runs 13 residues. Germline-derived CDR1 and CDR2 are SGHTA and FQGTGA. The CDR3 nucleotides are TGTGCCAGCAGCTTGACGGGGCCAGATACGCAGTATTTT. Amino acid sequence: CASSLTGPDTQYF.

The sample holds many counts of this clonotype. The V gene is TRBV29-1, the J gene TRBJ1-3, with D tentatively TRBD1 (6 bases). Between the trimmed V and J ends, which lost 4 bases and 3 bases, there was a span of 10 bases. Per germline, CDR1 SQVTM and CDR2 ANQGSEA. This CDR3 is 13 amino acids long. Written as DNA, the CDR3 is TGCAGCGTTGCCCAGGGGTATGGAAACACCATATATTTT. Translating it yields CSVAQGYGNTIYF. Based on the CDR3 plus reference TRBV29-1 and TRBJ1-3, the full variable domain is SAVISQKPSRDICQRGTSLTIQCQVDSQVTMMFWYRQQPGQSLTLIATANQGSEATYESGFVIDKFPISRPNLTFSTLTVSNMSPEDSSIYLCSVAQGYGNTIYFGEGSWLTVV.

This chain links TRBV7-2 with TRBJ2-2; tentatively, D is TRBD2 (5 bases). The CDR3 totals 16 residues. Germline-derived CDR1 and CDR2 are SGHTA and FQGNSA. Trimming removed 5 bases at V and 0 bases at J, with 13 bases between. This CDR3 is CASSGSRGANTGELFF. In DNA form, the CDR3 reads TGTGCCAGCAGCGGGAGTAGAGGCGCGAACACCGGGGAGCTGTTTTTT.

This clonotype was recorded many times. V gene TRBV20-1 combines with J gene TRBJ1-2, with unresolved D. V gave up 0 bases and J gave up 5 bases, with 7 bases separating them. CDR3 length: 12 residues. Per germline, CDR1 DFQATT and CDR2 SNEGSKA (reference sequence). The CDR3 nucleotides read TGCAGTGCTAGAGATCTTGATTATGGCTACACCTTC. Amino acid sequence: CSARDLDYGYTF.

This clonotype was recorded at least ten times. The V gene is TRBV12-3 or TRBV12-4, the J gene TRBJ1-2; a weak D match, TRBD1 (5 bases). The germline V and J ends were trimmed by 6 bases and 7 bases, with 15 bases remaining between them. CDR3 size: 13 residues. CDR3 region: CASSLSRVTGYTF. CDR3 coding DNA: TGTGCCAGCAGCCTCAGCAGGGTGACTGGCTACACCTTC.

This clonotype showed up many times. The CDR3 nucleotides read TGCAGTGCTAGGCCACCGACAGGGCACTATGGCTACACCTTC. Its translation is CSARPPTGHYGYTF. V usage is TRBV20-1 and J usage is TRBJ1-2; 7 positions match TRBD1. This CDR3 has 14 amino acids. J gave up 3 bases and V 3 bases, and 7 bases lay outside the gene matches. Germline CDR1 reads DFQATT; CDR2 reads SNEGSKA (reference sequence).

There are many counts of this clonotype. The chain is built from TRBV3-1 and TRBJ1-2; 11 bases agree with TRBD1. Trimming took 2 bases from V and 4 from J; bases not matched to a gene: 6. The length of the CDR3 is 16 residues. Germline assignment: CDR1 LGHDT and CDR2 YNNKEL (reference sequence). The chain's CDR3 is CASSQNFGTGGYGYTF. CDR3 in DNA: TGTGCCAGCAGCCAAAATTTCGGGACAGGGGGCTATGGCTACACCTTC. Combining the CDR3 with reference TRBV3-1 and TRBJ1-2 gives the whole variable domain DTAVSQTPKYLVTQMGNDKSIKCEQNLGHDTMYWYKQDSKKFLKIMFSYNNKELIINETVPNRFSPKSPDKAHLNLHINSLELGDSAVYFCASSQNFGTGGYGYTFGSGTRLTVV.

Many counts were recorded for this clonotype. This rearrangement joins TRBV7-2 to TRBJ2-1; a weak D match, TRBD1 (5 bases). Trimming took 7 bases from V and 0 from J, leaving 22 bases between them. Germline CDR1 reads SGHTA; CDR2 reads FQGNSA. The CDR3 runs 18 residues. CDR3 in amino acids: CASTPGEPGSPSYNEQFF. The CDR3 nucleotides read TGTGCCAGCACCCCCGGAGAGCCAGGGTCGCCCTCCTACAATGAGCAGTTCTTC.

This clonotype was recorded at least ten times. The CDR3 coding sequence is TGCGCCAGCAGCCGGAGAACTAGCGGGGGGGCCTACAATGAGCAGTTCTTC. Amino acid sequence: CASSRRTSGGAYNEQFF. The genes are TRBV5-1 and TRBJ2-1; 13 bases are shared with TRBD2. Germline V gene sequence: CDR1 SGHRS, CDR2 YFSETQ. The J segment lost 2 bases and the V segment lost 4 bases, leaving 6 bases of the junction unmatched. The CDR3 loop spans 17 amino acids.

Remarks on this clonotype: Being one base from a much bigger clone, this may be a read error. V and J are TRBV20-1 and TRBJ2-3; TRBD2 matches 7 bases. Germline V CDR1 and CDR2: DFQATT, SNEGSKA (reference sequence). This CDR3 has 16 residues. V was pared by 5 bases and J by 0 bases, with 11 bases of the junction left unmatched. CDR3 region: CSAGVWLAVSTDTQYF. In DNA form, the CDR3 reads TGCAGTGCTGGAGTTTGGCTAGCGGTTAGCACAGATACGCAGTATTTT.